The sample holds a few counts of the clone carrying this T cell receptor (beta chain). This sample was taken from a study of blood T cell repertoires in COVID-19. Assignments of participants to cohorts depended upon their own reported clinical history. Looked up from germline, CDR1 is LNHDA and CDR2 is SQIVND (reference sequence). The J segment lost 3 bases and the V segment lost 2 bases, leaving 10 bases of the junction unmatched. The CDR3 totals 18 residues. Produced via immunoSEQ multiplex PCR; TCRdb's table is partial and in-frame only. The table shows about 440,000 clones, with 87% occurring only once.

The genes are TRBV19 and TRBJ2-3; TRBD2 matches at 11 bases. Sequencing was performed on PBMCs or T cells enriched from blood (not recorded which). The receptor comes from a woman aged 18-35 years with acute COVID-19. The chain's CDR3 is CASSISIRLAGITDTQYF. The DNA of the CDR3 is TGTGCCAGTAGTATATCAATTCGACTAGCGGGAATAACAGATACGCAGTATTTT.